This TCR beta chain is from a study of OX40 agonist ivuxolimab in advanced cancers. Study in general: Allowance was made for prior anti-PD-1, anti-PD-L1 or anti-CTLA-4 therapy, and roughly 39% had some. Study conclusions and caveats: Determination of antigen specificity was not performed for the expanded peripheral T cells. Partial responders receiving 0.1-3.0 mg/kg showed among the lowest clonal expansion.

Germline V gene data show CDR1 as SNHLY and CDR2 as FYNNEI. After removal of 7 bases from V and 3 bases from J, the junction contained 9 bases not matched to a gene. CDR3 length: 17 residues. TCRdb's table, derived via immunoSEQ multiplex PCR, lists solely in-frame clones and lacks some. The sample gives 50,000 or so clones, 65% to 90% of which show up once; more than 0.8% is in the top ten. Worth noting for this clone: Antigen unknown.

This sequence joins TRBV2 and TRBJ2-6; 10 bases agree with TRBD1. The clonotype originates from an adult with an advanced solid tumor such as melanoma, head and neck, liver or kidney cancer. The starting material was CD4+ or CD8+ T cells sorted from blood, obtained in a trial of the OX40 agonist ivuxolimab. Here the CDR3 DNA reads TGTGCCAGCACTGACAGGGGGCGATCAGGTGGGGCCAACGTCCTGACTTTC. Its translation is CASTDRGRSGGANVLTF.